Listed here are 31 T cell receptor beta chains from one sample, sequenced in a study of T-cell reconstitution after alpha-beta-depleted transplantation in children (dated by TCRdb to about 2016). Library preparation was by PCR. The data were produced on an Illumina HiSeq 2500. TCR libraries were prepared with molecular barcoding, using unique molecular identifiers to normalize TCRbeta repertoire quantification. Starting from the raw public reads, TCRdb applied fastp trimming at Q25, assembled clones with MiXCR and retained in-frame beta chains. Entries that share a CDR3 protein sequence are merged under the most common genes and DNA. The sample table lists fewer than 200,000 distinct CDR3 sequences, about 6.4% of them with a count of one. The ten largest make up around 2.7% of the sample. The specimen comprised PBMCs from the stem cell graft donor, sampled from the stem cell graft. The receptors were gathered from a human donor who donated a stem cell graft to a child with Wiskott-Aldrich syndrome.

This clonotype came up many times. The chain joins TRBV29-1 to TRBJ2-6, with D possibly TRBD1 on 5 matching bases. The CDR3 totals 15 residues. Trimming took 4 bases from V and 2 from J, leaving 12 bases between them. Germline lookup yields CDR1 SQVTM and CDR2 ANQGSEA. The CDR3 bases are TGCAGCGTTGTCCCGGAGACAGCTGGGGCCAACGTCCTGACTTTC. Residues: CSVVPETAGANVLTF.

The gene calls are TRBV5-1 and TRBJ2-2; D perhaps matches TRBD1 (5 bases). Germline V gene sequence: CDR1 SGHRS, CDR2 YFSETQ. V was clipped by 1 base and J by 3 bases, with 13 bases between them. This CDR3 comprises 16 residues. CDR3 sequence reads: CASSLTGRADTGELFF. The CDR3 coding sequence is TGCGCCAGCAGCTTGACAGGCAGGGCCGACACCGGGGAGCTGTTTTTT.

J is TRBJ2-1 and V is TRBV29-1; TRBD2 matches 8 bases. This CDR3 has 16 amino acids. Germline values: CDR1 SQVTM, CDR2 ANQGSEA. The ends lost 0 bases at V and 2 bases at J; junction bases unmatched: 6. The CDR3 loop is CSVEDPGSGAYNEQFF. The CDR3 nucleotides are TGCAGCGTTGAAGATCCCGGTAGCGGGGCCTACAATGAGCAGTTCTTC.

The sample holds a few counts of this clonotype. The V call is TRBV24-1, the J call TRBJ2-1; 12 positions agree with TRBD2. CDR1 KGHDR and CDR2 SFDVKD come from the germline V gene. The CDR3 has 16 amino acids. The trim removed 3 bases at V and 7 bases at J, leaving 6 bases unmatched. The CDR3 loop reads CATSDPGLAGMNEQFF. The CDR3 DNA is TGTGCCACCAGTGATCCCGGACTAGCGGGGATGAATGAGCAGTTCTTC.

Many counts were recorded for this clonotype. The chain carries TRBV20-1 and TRBJ2-1; D is uncertain. The V gene's germline CDR1 is DFQATT and CDR2 SNEGSKA (reference sequence). The CDR3 contains 12 residues. V was cut by 3 bases and J by 8 bases, with 11 bases left in between. The CDR3 coding sequence is TGCAGTGCTAGCCATCCCCCCTATGAGCAGTTCTTC. Its protein is CSASHPPYEQFF.

This clonotype was seen many times. The chain recombines TRBV6-1 with TRBJ1-1; D is perhaps TRBD1 (5 bases). V was shortened by 5 bases and J by 4 bases, with 14 bases between the two germline ends. Germline CDR1 MNHNS, CDR2 SASEGT. This CDR3 spans 14 amino acids. CDR3 region: CASSPGSPITEAFF. The CDR3 DNA reads as TGTGCCAGCAGTCCAGGGTCTCCCATCACTGAAGCTTTCTTT.

This clonotype occurred many times. This rearrangement joins TRBV29-1 to TRBJ2-7; D gene ambiguous. Deletions cut 0 bases from V and 2 bases from J, with 11 bases between. Germline V lookup: CDR1 SQVTM, CDR2 ANQGSEA. The CDR3 sequence is 14 residues long. The CDR3 reads CSVEDQVGTYEQYF. For the CDR3, the DNA is TGCAGCGTTGAAGACCAGGTGGGGACCTACGAGCAGTACTTC.

The CDR3 DNA reads as TGTGCCAGCAGCCAAGATCCCATTCTGGGACTCACCAACGGGGAGACCCAGTACTTC. As protein: CASSQDPILGLTNGETQYF. The chain carries TRBV14 and TRBJ2-5; a possible D gene is TRBD2 (6 bases). Looked up from germline, CDR1 is SGHDN and CDR2 is FVKESK. The CDR3 spans 19 residues. With 0 bases removed from V and 5 bases from J, the gap between germline ends came to 25 bases.

The chain has TRBV4-2 and TRBJ1-6; D is possibly TRBD1 (6 bases). The germline V and J ends were trimmed by 4 bases and 11 bases, with 33 bases remaining between them. The germline V gene has CDR1 LGHNA and CDR2 YNFKEQ. CDR3 length: 20 amino acids. The CDR3 here is CASSPHGSLTGSGGKAPLHF. The CDR3 nucleotides read TGTGCCAGCAGCCCCCACGGGTCCCTGACAGGCTCTGGGGGGAAAGCACCCCTCCACTTT.

Comment on this clonotype: This may arise from a read error, as a much more abundant clone is one base away. The chain couples TRBV4-3 to TRBJ2-1; 9 nucleotides line up with TRBD1. Trimming took 5 bases from V and 2 from J; bases not matched to a gene: 7. This CDR3 spans 16 amino acids. From germline, CDR1 is LGHNA and CDR2 YSLEER. The CDR3 DNA reads as TGCGCCAGCAGCTATGAGGACAGGGGCACCTACAATGAGCAGTTCTTC. Translating gives CASSYEDRGTYNEQFF.

This clonotype was seen many times. V usage is TRBV6-1 and J usage is TRBJ1-1; D is uncertain. CDR1 is MNHNS, CDR2 SASEGT, per germline. V dropped 8 bases and J dropped 0 bases, with 10 bases sitting between them. The CDR3 spans 13 residues. The CDR3 loop reads CASLKKMNTEAFF. In DNA form, the CDR3 reads TGTGCCAGCTTGAAGAAAATGAACACTGAAGCTTTCTTT.

This clonotype was detected ten times or more. This rearrangement joins TRBV5-1 to TRBJ2-7, with D possibly matching TRBD1 (5 bases). Germline values: CDR1 SGHRS, CDR2 YFSETQ. V was clipped by 0 bases and J by 4 bases, with 11 bases between them. The CDR3 has 14 residues. The CDR3 sequence: CASSLGRQLYEQYF. Here the CDR3 DNA reads TGCGCCAGCAGCTTGGGGAGACAGCTGTACGAGCAGTACTTC.

This clonotype was recorded at least ten times. The V and J genes are TRBV29-1 and TRBJ2-1; 7 bases align to TRBD1. Per germline, CDR1 SQVTM and CDR2 ANQGSEA. Trimming took 2 bases from V and 1 from J; bases not matched to a gene: 8. The CDR3 extends over 16 amino acids. The CDR3 here is CSVETPDRVSYNEQFF. CDR3 nucleotide sequence: TGCAGCGTTGAAACTCCCGACAGGGTGTCCTACAATGAGCAGTTCTTC.

The chain employs TRBV2 and TRBJ2-5; D is unclear. This CDR3 spans 12 amino acids. V lost 3 bases to trimming and J lost 1 base, with 3 bases between them. CDR1 SNHLY and CDR2 FYNNEI come from the germline V gene. CDR3: CASSEFQETQYF. CDR3 sequence (DNA): TGTGCCAGCAGTGAGTTCCAAGAGACCCAGTACTTC.

This clonotype showed up many times. This chain joins TRBV7-2 and TRBJ2-5; no definite D call. V was trimmed by 1 base and J by 2 bases, leaving 11 bases between them. The CDR3 has 15 amino acids. Germline V gene data show CDR1 as SGHTA and CDR2 as FQGNSA. CDR3 sequence: CASSLGAAVQETQYF. The CDR3 coding sequence is TGTGCCAGCAGCTTAGGTGCGGCAGTTCAAGAGACCCAGTACTTC.

Ten or more counts support this clonotype. The chain links TRBV5-6 to TRBJ1-1; perhaps TRBD1 as D (5 bases). The CDR3 length is 13 residues. Trimming left V 2 bases short and J 5 bases short, with 10 bases between. Per the germline V gene, CDR1 is SGHDT and CDR2 is YYEEEE. CDR3 protein: CASSFGGNTEAFF. CDR3 DNA sequence: TGTGCCAGCAGCTTTGGGGGAAATACTGAAGCTTTCTTT. The variable domain in full, completed from reference TRBV5-6 and TRBJ1-1, reads DAGVTQSPTHLIKTRGQQVTLRCSPKSGHDTVSWYQQALGQGPQFIFQYYEEEERQRGNFPDRFSGHQFPNYSSELNVNALLLGDSALYLCASSFGGNTEAFFGQGTRLTVV.

This clonotype was recorded many times. V and J are TRBV25-1 and TRBJ1-6; no firm D call. Per the germline V gene, CDR1 is MGHDK and CDR2 is SYGVNS. V was cut by 5 bases and J by 8 bases, with 13 bases left in between. The CDR3 consists of 14 residues. Written as DNA, the CDR3 is TGTGCCAGCAGTCACAAGGTTGCCCATTCACCCCTCCACTTT. This translates into CASSHKVAHSPLHF.

This clonotype was seen many times. The genes are TRBV6-1 and TRBJ2-1; D remains unclear. This CDR3 region has 15 residues. Between the trimmed V and J ends, which lost 6 bases and 1 base, there was a span of 13 bases. From germline, CDR1 is MNHNS and CDR2 SASEGT. CDR3 protein: CASRAGQGSYNEQFF. DNA for the CDR3: TGTGCCAGCAGAGCAGGTCAAGGGTCCTACAATGAGCAGTTCTTC.

Details on this clonotype: This may be a read error: a much more frequent sequence differs by one nucleotide. V gene TRBV29-1 combines with J gene TRBJ2-5, with TRBD1 matching over 7 bases. The CDR3 length is 13 residues. Looked up from germline, CDR1 is SQVTM and CDR2 is ANQGSEA. In DNA form, the CDR3 reads TGCAGCATTGAAGAGTTACAGGGGAGGACCCAGTACTTC. Its translation is CSIEELQGRTQYF.

This clonotype came up many times. J is TRBJ2-7 and V is TRBV11-2; TRBD2 matches 10 bases. V gave up 5 bases and J gave up 4 bases; unmatched junction bases: 5. The CDR3 runs 14 residues. The germline V gene encodes CDR1 SGHAT and CDR2 FQNNGV. The CDR3 bases are TGTGCCAGCAGCCATGGGACTAGCGTTTACGAGCAGTACTTC. It codes for CASSHGTSVYEQYF.

The chain couples TRBV5-1 to TRBJ2-7, with a weak D call TRBD2 (7 bases). V was cut by 1 base and J by 1 base, with 21 bases left in between. Per germline, CDR1 SGHRS and CDR2 YFSETQ. This CDR3 is 18 amino acids long. The CDR3 DNA reads TGCGCCAGCAGCTTGCGGGGGCGGGGGACCCACTTTTCCTACGAGCAGTACTTC. As protein: CASSLRGRGTHFSYEQYF.

This clonotype came up many times. V usage is TRBV12-3 or TRBV12-4 and J usage is TRBJ1-5; TRBD1 matches at 7 bases. The trim removed 4 bases at V and 3 bases at J, leaving 6 bases unmatched. The CDR3 consists of 15 residues. CDR3 DNA: TGTGCCAGCAGTTCCCAGGGGGGCTCCAATCAGCCCCAGCATTTT. This codes for CASSSQGGSNQPQHF.

Ten or more counts support this clonotype. The chain joins TRBV6-2 or TRBV6-3 to TRBJ2-1; D unresolved. The CDR3 spans 14 residues. Germline CDR1 is MNHEY and CDR2 is SVGEGT. Trimming left V 5 bases short and J 7 bases short, with 15 bases between. In DNA, the CDR3 is TGTGCCAGCAGTGCCCCTCCGGTTGCGAATGAGCAGTTCTTC. As protein: CASSAPPVANEQFF.

This clonotype was seen at least ten times. CDR3 in amino acids: CASSQPGITDTQYF. CDR3 coding DNA: TGTGCCAGCAGCCAGCCGGGAATCACAGATACGCAGTATTTT. The V and J genes are TRBV3-1 and TRBJ2-3, with a possible D match to TRBD2 (5 bases). The length of the CDR3 is 14 residues. Per the germline V gene, CDR1 is LGHDT and CDR2 is YNNKEL (reference sequence). V was trimmed by 3 bases and J by 2 bases, leaving 9 bases between them.

This chain links TRBV2 with TRBJ2-5, with a possible D match to TRBD1 (6 bases). V was trimmed by 7 bases and J by 0 bases, leaving 9 bases between them. The germline V gene has CDR1 SNHLY and CDR2 FYNNEI. This CDR3 spans 13 amino acids. The CDR3 sequence: CASNRVYQETQYF. The CDR3 DNA reads TGTGCCAGCAACAGGGTGTACCAAGAGACCCAGTACTTC.

This clonotype was seen ten or more times. The chain employs TRBV5-1 and TRBJ2-7, with 9 bases that match TRBD1. Trimming at V came to 4 bases and at J to 4 bases, leaving 6 bases not matched to a gene. This CDR3 has 14 residues. The germline V gene has CDR1 SGHRS and CDR2 YFSETQ. The CDR3 sequence: CASSPRTGDYEQYF. The CDR3 nucleotides are TGCGCCAGCAGCCCGAGGACAGGGGATTACGAGCAGTACTTC.

This clonotype was counted only a few times. The rearrangement links TRBV28 to TRBJ2-7, with 15 bases lining up with TRBD2. J was trimmed by 4 bases and V by 4 bases; bases with no gene match: 11. Per germline, CDR1 MDHEN and CDR2 SYDVKM. The CDR3 totals 18 residues. The CDR3 loop reads CASSYPGTSGGTWYEQYF. CDR3 DNA: TGTGCCAGCAGTTACCCCGGGACTAGCGGGGGGACTTGGTACGAGCAGTACTTC.

The table lists this clonotype with many counts. The chain links TRBV27 to TRBJ2-2; 11 bases match TRBD1. The CDR3 loop spans 16 amino acids. Germline CDR1 reads MNHEY; CDR2 reads SMNVEV (reference sequence). Losses at the gene ends were 4 bases for V and 4 bases for J; bases not matched to a gene: 5. Written as DNA, the CDR3 is TGTGCCAGCAGTTGGACAGGGGGCACTATCACCGGGGAGCTGTTTTTT. It specifies CASSWTGGTITGELFF.

This clonotype was found many times. The V call is TRBV7-8, the J call TRBJ2-5; 8 bases are shared with TRBD1. Germline CDR1 is SGHVS and CDR2 is FQNEAQ. The CDR3 is made up of 16 amino acids. The ends lost 2 bases at V and 5 bases at J; junction bases unmatched: 10. The CDR3 coding sequence is TGTGCCAGCAGCTTAAGTCGGACAGGGTCGGGGGAGACCCAGTACTTC. Its protein is CASSLSRTGSGETQYF.

This clonotype was observed at least ten times. The rearrangement uses TRBV20-1 and TRBJ2-3; TRBD2 agrees at 8 bases. V shed 5 bases and J 5 bases; nucleotides not matched to a gene: 9. The CDR3 sequence is 14 residues long. Germline CDR1 reads DFQATT; CDR2 reads SNEGSKA (reference sequence). The CDR3 region has the DNA TGCAGTGCTCATAGACGGGAGGGCAGAGATACGCAGTATTTT. Translation: CSAHRREGRDTQYF.

This clonotype came up many times. The chain recombines TRBV10-1 with TRBJ2-3; tentative D call: TRBD2 (6 bases). Germline V lookup: CDR1 WNHNN, CDR2 SYGVQD (reference sequence). The CDR3 is 13 residues long. V gave up 5 bases and J gave up 6 bases, with 12 bases separating them. DNA for the CDR3: TGCGCCAGCAGTTTCGCCGCGGGGGATACGCAGTATTTT. Amino acid sequence: CASSFAAGDTQYF.